This TCR beta chain was captured in a study of T cells in tumors after PD-1 blockade. Study summary: Either cemiplimab 350 mg every 2 weeks or pembrolizumab 200 mg every 3 weeks was given. During anti-PD-1 treatment, some patients continued daily vismodegib 150 mg.

A note on this clone: Its antigen is currently unknown.

Study-level results: Peripheral recruitment is suggested, as some novel exhausted tumor clones were in pre-treatment blood.

Genomic DNA template from tumor biopsies or peripheral blood, 616 ng to 6,004 ng input. Profiling relied on immunoSEQ multiplex PCR, and the TCRdb table lists in-frame clones only, not all of them. The sample records approximately 59,000 clones, around 77% being singletons. The CDR3 runs 14 residues. The ends were cut back, 4 bases at V and 5 bases at J, with 13 bases in the middle. Germline V lookup: CDR1 SGHTA, CDR2 FQGTGA. This TCR was sampled from a human donor with basal cell carcinoma. The starting material was PBMCs, obtained before anti-PD-1 treatment. The V and J genes are TRBV7-3 and TRBJ2-3; unclear D gene. The DNA of the CDR3 is TGTGCCAGCAGCTCGACGGGCACCCTAGATACGCAGTATTTT. As protein: CASSSTGTLDTQYF. The full variable domain, in which reference TRBV7-3 and TRBJ2-3 provide the parts outside the CDR3, is GAGVSQTPSNKVTEKGKYVELRCDPISGHTALYWYRQSLGQGPEFLIYFQGTGAADDSGLPNDRFFAVRPEGSVSTLKIQRTERGDSAVYLCASSSTGTLDTQYFGPGTRLTVL.